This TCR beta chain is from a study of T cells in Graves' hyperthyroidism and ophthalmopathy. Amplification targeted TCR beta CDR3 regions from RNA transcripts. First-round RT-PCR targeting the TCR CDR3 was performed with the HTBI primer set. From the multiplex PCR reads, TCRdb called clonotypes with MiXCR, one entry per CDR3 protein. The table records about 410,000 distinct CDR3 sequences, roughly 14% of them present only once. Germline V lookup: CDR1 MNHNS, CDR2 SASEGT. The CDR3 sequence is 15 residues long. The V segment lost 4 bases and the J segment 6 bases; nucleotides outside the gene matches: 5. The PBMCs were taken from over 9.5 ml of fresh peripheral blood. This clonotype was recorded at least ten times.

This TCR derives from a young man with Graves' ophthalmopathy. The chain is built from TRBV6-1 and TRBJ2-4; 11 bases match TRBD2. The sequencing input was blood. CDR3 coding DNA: TGTGCCAGCAGTGCGGGACTAGCGGAATCAAACATTCAGTACTTC. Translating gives CASSAGLAESNIQYF.